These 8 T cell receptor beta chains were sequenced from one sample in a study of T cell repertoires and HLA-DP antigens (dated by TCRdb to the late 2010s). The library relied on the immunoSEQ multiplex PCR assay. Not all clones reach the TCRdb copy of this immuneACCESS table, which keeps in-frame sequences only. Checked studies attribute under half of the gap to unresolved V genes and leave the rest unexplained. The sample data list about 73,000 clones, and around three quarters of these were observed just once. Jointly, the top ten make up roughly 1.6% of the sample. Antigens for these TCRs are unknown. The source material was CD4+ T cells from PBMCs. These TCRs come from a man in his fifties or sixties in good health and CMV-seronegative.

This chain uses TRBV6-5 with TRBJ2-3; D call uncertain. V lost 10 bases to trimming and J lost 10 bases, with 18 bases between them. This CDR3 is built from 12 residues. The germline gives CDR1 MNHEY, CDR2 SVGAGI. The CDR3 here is CATGTLAEAQYF. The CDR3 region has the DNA TGTGCCACCGGAACTCTGGCCGAGGCGCAGTATTTT.

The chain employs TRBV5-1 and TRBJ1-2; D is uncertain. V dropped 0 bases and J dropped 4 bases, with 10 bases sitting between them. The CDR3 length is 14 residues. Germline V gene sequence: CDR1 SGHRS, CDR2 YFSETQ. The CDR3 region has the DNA TGCGCCAGCAGCTTGGCCGCGGTGGGCTATGGCTACACCTTC. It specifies CASSLAAVGYGYTF. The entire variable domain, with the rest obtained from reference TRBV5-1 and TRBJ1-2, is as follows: KAGVTQTPRYLIKTRGQQVTLSCSPISGHRSVSWYQQTPGQGLQFLFEYFSETQRNKGNFPGRFSGRQFSNSRSEMNVSTLELGDSALYLCASSLAAVGYGYTFGSGTRLTVV.

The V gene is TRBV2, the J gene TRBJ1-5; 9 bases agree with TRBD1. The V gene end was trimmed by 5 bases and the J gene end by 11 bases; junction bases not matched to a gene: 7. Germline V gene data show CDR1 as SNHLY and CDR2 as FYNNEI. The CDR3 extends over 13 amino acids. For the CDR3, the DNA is TGTGCCAGCAGTCAAGGACAGGGGTATTCCCAGCATTTT. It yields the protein CASSQGQGYSQHF.

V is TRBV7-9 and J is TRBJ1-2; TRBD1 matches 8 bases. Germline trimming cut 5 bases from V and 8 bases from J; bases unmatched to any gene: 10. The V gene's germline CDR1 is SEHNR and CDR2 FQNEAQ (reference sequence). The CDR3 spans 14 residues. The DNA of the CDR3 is TGTGCCAGCAGCCTAGGACAGGGAGTACTCGGCTACACCTTC. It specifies CASSLGQGVLGYTF.

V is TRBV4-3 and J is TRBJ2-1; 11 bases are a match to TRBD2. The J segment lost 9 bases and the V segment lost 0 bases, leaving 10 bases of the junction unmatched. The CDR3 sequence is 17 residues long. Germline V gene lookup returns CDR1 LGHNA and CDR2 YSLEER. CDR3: CASSQDTTSGAPSEQFF. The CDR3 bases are TGCGCCAGCAGCCAAGATACGACTAGCGGGGCCCCCAGTGAGCAGTTCTTC.

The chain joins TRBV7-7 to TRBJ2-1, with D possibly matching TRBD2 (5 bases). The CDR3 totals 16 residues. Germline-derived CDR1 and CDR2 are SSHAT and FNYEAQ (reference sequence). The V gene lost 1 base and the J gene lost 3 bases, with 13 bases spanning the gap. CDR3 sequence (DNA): TGTGCCAGCAGCTTAGACGGAGCTAGCAGCTACAATGAGCAGTTCTTC. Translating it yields CASSLDGASSYNEQFF.

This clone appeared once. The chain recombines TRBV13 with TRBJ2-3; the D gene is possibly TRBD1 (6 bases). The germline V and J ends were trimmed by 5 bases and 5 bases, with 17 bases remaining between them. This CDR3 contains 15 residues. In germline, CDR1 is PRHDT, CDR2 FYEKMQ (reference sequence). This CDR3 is CASSHQLTGIDTQYF. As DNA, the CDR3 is TGTGCCAGCAGCCATCAACTGACAGGTATAGATACGCAGTATTTT.

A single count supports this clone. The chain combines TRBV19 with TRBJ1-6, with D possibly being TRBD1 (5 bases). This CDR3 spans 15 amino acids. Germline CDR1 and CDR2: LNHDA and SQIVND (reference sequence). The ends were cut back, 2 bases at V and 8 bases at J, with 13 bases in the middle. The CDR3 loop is CASSIHGTDHSPLHF. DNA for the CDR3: TGTGCCAGTAGTATACACGGGACCGACCATTCACCCCTCCACTTT.